The clone carrying this T cell receptor beta chain appeared once. Its antigen is not known. Authors' data handling: Junction-only sequences without quality scores were provided by ImmunoSEQ, so filtering was different. Method: immunoSEQ multiplex PCR; TCRdb's copy keeps in-frame clones and lacks some. That table gives V, J and clone size, and the DNA gave D and trimming. The repertoire has 470,000 or so clones, 65% to 85% of them found once; the top ten carry roughly 12%. Each donor was a Caucasian adult residing in Nashville, Tennessee. This entry belongs to a study of shared clonotypes between healthy human individuals. Broader study findings: Clonotype sharing among donors was expected to depend on sequencing depth.

CDR1 and CDR2 (germline): KGHSH, LQKENI. The CDR3 covers 16 residues. V lost 1 base to trimming and J lost 4 bases, with 17 bases between them. The sequence derives from a woman in her thirties or forties in good health. Some clones in this sample may be carry-over from other donors' samples. Sequences were obtained from PBMCs. V gene TRBV18 combines with J gene TRBJ2-7, with D hard to call. This CDR3 reads CASSPLPPAQKYEQYF. In DNA, the CDR3 is TGTGCCAGCTCACCACTCCCCCCGGCGCAGAAATACGAGCAGTACTTC.